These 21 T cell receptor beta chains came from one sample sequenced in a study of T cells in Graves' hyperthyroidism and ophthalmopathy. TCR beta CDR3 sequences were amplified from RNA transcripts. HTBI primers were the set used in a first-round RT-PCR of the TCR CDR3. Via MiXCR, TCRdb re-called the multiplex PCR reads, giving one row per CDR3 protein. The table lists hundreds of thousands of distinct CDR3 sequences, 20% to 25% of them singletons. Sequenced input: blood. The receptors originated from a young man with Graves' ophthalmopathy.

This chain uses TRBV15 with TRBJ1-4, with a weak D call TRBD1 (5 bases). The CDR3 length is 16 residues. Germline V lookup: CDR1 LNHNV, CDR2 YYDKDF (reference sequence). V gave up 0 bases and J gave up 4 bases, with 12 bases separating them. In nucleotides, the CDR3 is TGTGCCACCAGCAGAGAGGGGGGGGAAATTAATGAAAAACTGTTTTTT. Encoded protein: CATSREGGEINEKLFF. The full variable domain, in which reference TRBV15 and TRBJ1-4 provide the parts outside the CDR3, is DAMVIQNPRYQVTQFGKPVTLSCSQTLNHNVMYWYQQKSSQAPKLLFHYYDKDFNNEADTPDNFQSRRPNTSFCFLDIRSPGLGDTAMYLCATSREGGEINEKLFFGSGTQLSVL.

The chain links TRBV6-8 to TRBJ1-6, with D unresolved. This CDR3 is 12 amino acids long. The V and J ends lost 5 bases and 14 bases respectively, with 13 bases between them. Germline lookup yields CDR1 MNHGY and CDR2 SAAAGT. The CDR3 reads CASSVDGISLHF. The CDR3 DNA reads TGTGCCAGCAGTGTTGACGGCATTTCCCTCCACTTT.

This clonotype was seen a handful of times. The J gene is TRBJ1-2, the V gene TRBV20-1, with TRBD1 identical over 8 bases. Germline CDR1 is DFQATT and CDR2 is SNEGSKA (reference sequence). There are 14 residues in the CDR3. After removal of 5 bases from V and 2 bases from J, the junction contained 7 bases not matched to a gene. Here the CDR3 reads CSAGGGQANYGYTF. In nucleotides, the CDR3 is TGCAGTGCTGGGGGGGGACAGGCCAACTATGGCTACACCTTC.

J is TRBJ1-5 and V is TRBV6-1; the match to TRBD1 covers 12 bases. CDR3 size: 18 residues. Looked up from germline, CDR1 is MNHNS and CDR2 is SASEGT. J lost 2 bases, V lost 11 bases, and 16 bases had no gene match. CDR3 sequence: CAPAPPGTGGPCNQPQHF. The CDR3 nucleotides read TGTGCCCCCGCCCCCCCCGGGACAGGGGGCCCATGCAATCAGCCCCAGCATTTT.

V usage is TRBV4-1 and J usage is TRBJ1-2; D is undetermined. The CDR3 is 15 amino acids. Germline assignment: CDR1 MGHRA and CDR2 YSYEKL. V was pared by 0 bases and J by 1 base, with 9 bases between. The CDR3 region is CASSQDRFDNYGYTF. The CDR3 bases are TGCGCCAGCAGCCAAGATCGATTCGATAACTATGGCTACACCTTC.

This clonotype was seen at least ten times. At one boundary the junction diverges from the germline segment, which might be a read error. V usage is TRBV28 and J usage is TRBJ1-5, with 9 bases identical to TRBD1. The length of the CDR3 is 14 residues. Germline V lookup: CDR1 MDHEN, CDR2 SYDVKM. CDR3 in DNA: TGCGCCAGCAGCCCGACAGGGGGAGGGCAGCCCCAGCATTTT. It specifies CASSPTGGGQPQHF.

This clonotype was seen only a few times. This CDR3 is CSATGLAESYEQYF. DNA for the CDR3: TGCAGTGCTACCGGACTAGCTGAGAGCTACGAGCAGTACTTC. The chain joins TRBV20-1 to TRBJ2-7; 8 nucleotides agree with TRBD2. Germline loops: CDR1 DFQATT, CDR2 SNEGSKA (reference sequence). There are 14 residues in the CDR3. With 4 bases clipped from V and 3 bases from J, the junction kept 8 bases outside the gene matches.

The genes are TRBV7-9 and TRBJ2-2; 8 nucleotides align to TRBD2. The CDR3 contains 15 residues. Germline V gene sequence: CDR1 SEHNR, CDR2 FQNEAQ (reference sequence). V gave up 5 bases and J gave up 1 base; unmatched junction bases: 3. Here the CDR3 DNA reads TGTGCCAGCAGCCCTAGCGGGCAGAACACCGGGGAGCTGTTTTTT. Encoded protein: CASSPSGQNTGELFF.

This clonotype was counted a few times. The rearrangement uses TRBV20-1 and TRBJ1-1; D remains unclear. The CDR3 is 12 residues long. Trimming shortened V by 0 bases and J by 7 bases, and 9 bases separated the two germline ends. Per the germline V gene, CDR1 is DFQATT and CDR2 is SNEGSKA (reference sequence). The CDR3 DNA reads TGCAGTGCTAGAGATCTGGGAGTTGAAGCTTTCTTT. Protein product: CSARDLGVEAFF.

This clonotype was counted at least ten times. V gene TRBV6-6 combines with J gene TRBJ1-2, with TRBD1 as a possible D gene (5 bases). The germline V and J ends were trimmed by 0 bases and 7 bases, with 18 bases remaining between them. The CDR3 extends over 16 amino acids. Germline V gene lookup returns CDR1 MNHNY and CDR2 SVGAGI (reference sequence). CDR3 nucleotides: TGTGCCAGCAGTTACTCGGAGGCCGTCGGTGGGGGTGGCTACACCTTC. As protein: CASSYSEAVGGGGYTF.

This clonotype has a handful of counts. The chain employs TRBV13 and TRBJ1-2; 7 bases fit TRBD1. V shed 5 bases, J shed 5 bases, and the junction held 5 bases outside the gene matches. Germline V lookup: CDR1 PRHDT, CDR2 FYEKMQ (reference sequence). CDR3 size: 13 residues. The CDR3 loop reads CASSARTGYGYTF. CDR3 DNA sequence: TGTGCCAGCAGCGCCCGGACAGGATATGGCTACACCTTC.

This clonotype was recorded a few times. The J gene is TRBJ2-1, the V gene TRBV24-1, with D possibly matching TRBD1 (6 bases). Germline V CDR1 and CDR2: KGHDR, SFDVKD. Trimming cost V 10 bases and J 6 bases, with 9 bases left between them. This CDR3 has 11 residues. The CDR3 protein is CATGQLNEQFF. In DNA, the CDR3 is TGTGCCACGGGACAACTCAATGAGCAGTTCTTC.

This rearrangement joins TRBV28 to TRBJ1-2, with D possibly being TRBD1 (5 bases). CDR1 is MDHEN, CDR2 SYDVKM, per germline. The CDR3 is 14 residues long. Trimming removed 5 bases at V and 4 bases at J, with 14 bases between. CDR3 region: CASSPGADLYGYTF. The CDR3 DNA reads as TGTGCCAGCAGTCCCGGGGCCGACCTCTATGGCTACACCTTC.

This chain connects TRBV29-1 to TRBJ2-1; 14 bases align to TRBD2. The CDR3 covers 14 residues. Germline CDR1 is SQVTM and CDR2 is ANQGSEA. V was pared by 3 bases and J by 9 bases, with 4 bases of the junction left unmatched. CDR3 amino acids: CSVEIGLAGGEQFF. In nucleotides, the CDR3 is TGCAGCGTTGAGATAGGACTAGCGGGAGGTGAGCAGTTCTTC.

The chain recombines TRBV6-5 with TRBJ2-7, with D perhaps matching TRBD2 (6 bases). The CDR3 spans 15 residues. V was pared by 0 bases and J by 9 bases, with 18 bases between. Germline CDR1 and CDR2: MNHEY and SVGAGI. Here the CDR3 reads CASSYSFRLDGGQYF. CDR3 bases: TGTGCCAGCAGTTACTCGTTCCGCCTAGACGGGGGGCAGTACTTC.

The CDR3 sequence is CASSDRDRALGEQFF. The CDR3 coding sequence is TGTGCCAGCAGTGACCGTGACAGGGCATTGGGTGAGCAGTTCTTC. This sequence joins TRBV6-4 and TRBJ2-1; 7 nucleotides align to TRBD1. With 2 bases clipped from V and 9 bases from J, the junction kept 10 bases outside the gene matches. The germline V gene has CDR1 MRHNA and CDR2 SNTAGT. This CDR3 spans 15 amino acids.

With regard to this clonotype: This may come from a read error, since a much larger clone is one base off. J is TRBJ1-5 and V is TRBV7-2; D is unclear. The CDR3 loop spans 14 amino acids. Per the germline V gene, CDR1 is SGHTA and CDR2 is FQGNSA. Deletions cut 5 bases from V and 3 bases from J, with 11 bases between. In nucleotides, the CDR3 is TGTGCCAGCAGCCCGTCAGGAACCAATCAGCCCCAGCATTTT. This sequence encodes CASSPSGTNQPQHF.

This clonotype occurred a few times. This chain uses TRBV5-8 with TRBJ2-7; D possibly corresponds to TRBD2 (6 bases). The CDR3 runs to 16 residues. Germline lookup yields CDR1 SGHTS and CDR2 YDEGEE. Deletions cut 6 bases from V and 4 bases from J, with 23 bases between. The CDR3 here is CASTPVRWGDRYEQYF. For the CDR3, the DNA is TGTGCCAGCACCCCTGTTCGCTGGGGGGACCGATACGAGCAGTACTTC.

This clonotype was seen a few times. CDR3 residues: CSAPGASKSGYTF. The CDR3 DNA follows: TGCAGTGCTCCGGGGGCGTCTAAGTCCGGCTACACCTTC. V and J are TRBV20-1 and TRBJ1-2, with D tentatively TRBD1 (6 bases). This CDR3 region has 13 residues. Germline values: CDR1 DFQATT, CDR2 SNEGSKA (reference sequence). The ends were cut back, 5 bases at V and 8 bases at J, with 18 bases in the middle.

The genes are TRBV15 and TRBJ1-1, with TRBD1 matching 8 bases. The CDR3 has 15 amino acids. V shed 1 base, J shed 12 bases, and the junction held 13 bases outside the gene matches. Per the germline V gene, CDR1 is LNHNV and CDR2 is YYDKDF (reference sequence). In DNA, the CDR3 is TGTGCCACCAGCAGAGTGCGGGCAGGGGGCAATGTACCTTTCTTT. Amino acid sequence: CATSRVRAGGNVPFF.

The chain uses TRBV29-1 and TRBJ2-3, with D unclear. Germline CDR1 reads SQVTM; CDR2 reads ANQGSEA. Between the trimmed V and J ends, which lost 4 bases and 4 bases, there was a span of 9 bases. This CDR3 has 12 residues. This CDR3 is CSVAQIADTQYF. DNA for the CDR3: TGCAGCGTTGCCCAGATTGCAGATACGCAGTATTTT.